The 5 T cell receptor beta chains in this list originate from one sample, sequenced in a study of blood T cell repertoires in COVID-19. Clones were sequenced by immunoSEQ multiplex PCR, and TCRdb holds only the in-frame ones, with some missing. The sample has about 140,000 clones; over 80% are singletons. Material for sequencing was peripheral blood. These receptors all come from a man aged 25-45 years with COVID-19, enrolled during active disease.

The chain recombines TRBV9 with TRBJ1-2, with unresolved D. This CDR3 region has 13 residues. Germline loops: CDR1 SGDLS, CDR2 YYNGEE. V was cut by 0 bases and J by 8 bases, with 11 bases left in between. The DNA for the CDR3 is TGTGCCAGCAGCGTAGATTCGGGTGGAGGCTACACCTTC. As protein: CASSVDSGGGYTF.

This chain links TRBV19 with TRBJ2-5, with D tentatively TRBD2 (5 bases). CDR1 and CDR2 from the germline V gene are LNHDA and SQIVND (reference sequence). The ends were cut back, 2 bases at V and 5 bases at J, with 6 bases in the middle. The CDR3 sequence is 12 residues long. The CDR3 bases are TGTGCCAGTAGTATATCGGGGGAGACCCAGTACTTC. This encodes CASSISGETQYF. Filled out from reference TRBV19 and TRBJ2-5, the complete variable domain reads DGGITQSPKYLFRKEGQNVTLSCEQNLNHDAMYWYRQDPGQGLRLIYYSQIVNDFQKGDIAEGYSVSREKKESFPLTVTSAQKNPTAFYLCASSISGETQYFGPGTRLLVL.

This chain connects TRBV15 to TRBJ2-1; D may be TRBD1 (5 bases). Germline loops: CDR1 LNHNV, CDR2 YYDKDF (reference sequence). V dropped 2 bases and J dropped 8 bases, with 10 bases sitting between them. This CDR3 region has 13 residues. CDR3 residues: CATSRQGPDEQFF. The CDR3 nucleotides are TGTGCCACCAGCAGACAGGGTCCAGATGAGCAGTTCTTC.

This clone was detected only once. The rearrangement joins TRBV6-5 to TRBJ1-2, with TRBD1 identical over 7 bases. There are 14 residues in the CDR3. Germline V gives CDR1 MNHEY, CDR2 SVGAGI. V shed 6 bases and J 3 bases; nucleotides not matched to a gene: 7. DNA of the CDR3: TGTGCCAGCAGGGTGACAGGGACCCACTATGGCTACACCTTC. This gives the protein CASRVTGTHYGYTF.

V gene TRBV10-3 combines with J gene TRBJ2-2; TRBD1 might be the D (5 bases). This CDR3 is 12 amino acids long. Germline CDR1 ENHRY, CDR2 SYGVKD. The V gene lost 6 bases and the J gene lost 5 bases, with 7 bases spanning the gap. The CDR3 nucleotides read TGTGCCATCAGCGCAGGGACCGGGGAGCTGTTTTTT. This codes for CAISAGTGELFF.